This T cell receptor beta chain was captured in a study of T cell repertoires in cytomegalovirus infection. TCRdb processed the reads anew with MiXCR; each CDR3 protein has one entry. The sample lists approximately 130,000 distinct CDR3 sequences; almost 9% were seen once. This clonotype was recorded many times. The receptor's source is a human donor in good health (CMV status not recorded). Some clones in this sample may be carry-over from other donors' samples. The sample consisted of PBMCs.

The CDR3 nucleotides are TGTGCCAGCAGCGGCAGGGGACCCAACTATGGCTACACCTTC. Protein product: CASSGRGPNYGYTF. The rearrangement joins TRBV5-4 to TRBJ1-2; the D gene is possibly TRBD1 (6 bases). V was trimmed by 4 bases and J by 2 bases, leaving 12 bases between them. Germline V CDR1 and CDR2: SGHNT, YYREEE (reference sequence). The CDR3 loop spans 14 amino acids. The full variable domain, in which reference TRBV5-4 and TRBJ1-2 provide the parts outside the CDR3, is ETGVTQSPTHLIKTRGQQVTLRCSSQSGHNTVSWYQQALGQGPQFIFQYYREEENGRGNFPPRFSGLQFPNYSSELNVNALELDDSALYLCASSGRGPNYGYTFGSGTRLTVV.